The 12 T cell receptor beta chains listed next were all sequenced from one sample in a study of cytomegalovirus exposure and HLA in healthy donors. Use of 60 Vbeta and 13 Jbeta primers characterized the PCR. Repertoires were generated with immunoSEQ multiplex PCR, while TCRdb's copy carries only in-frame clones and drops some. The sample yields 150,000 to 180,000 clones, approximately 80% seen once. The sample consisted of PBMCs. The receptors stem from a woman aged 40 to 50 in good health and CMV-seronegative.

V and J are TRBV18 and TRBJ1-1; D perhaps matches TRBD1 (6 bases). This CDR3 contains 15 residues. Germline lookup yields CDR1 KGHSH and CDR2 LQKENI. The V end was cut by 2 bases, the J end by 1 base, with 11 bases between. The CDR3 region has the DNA TGTGCCAGCTCACCAAGGCAGGGGAAGAACACTGAAGCTTTCTTT. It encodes CASSPRQGKNTEAFF.

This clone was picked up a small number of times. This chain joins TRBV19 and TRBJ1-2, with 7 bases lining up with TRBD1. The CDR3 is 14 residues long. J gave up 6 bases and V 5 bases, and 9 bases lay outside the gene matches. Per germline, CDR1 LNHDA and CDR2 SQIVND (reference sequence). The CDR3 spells CASSPGQVSDGYTF. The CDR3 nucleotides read TGTGCCAGTAGTCCCGGACAGGTTTCTGATGGCTACACCTTC.

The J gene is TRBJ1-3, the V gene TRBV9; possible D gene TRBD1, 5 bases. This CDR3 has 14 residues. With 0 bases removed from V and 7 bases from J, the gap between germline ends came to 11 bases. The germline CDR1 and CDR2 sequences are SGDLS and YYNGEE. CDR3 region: CASSVGGDGNTIYF. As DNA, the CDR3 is TGTGCCAGCAGCGTAGGGGGGGATGGGAACACCATATATTTT.

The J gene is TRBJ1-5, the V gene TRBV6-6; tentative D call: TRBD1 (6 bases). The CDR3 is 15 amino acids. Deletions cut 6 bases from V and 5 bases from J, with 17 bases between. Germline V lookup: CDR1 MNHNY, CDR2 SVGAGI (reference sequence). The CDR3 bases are TGTGCCAGCAGGGCCAGGGGTGAGAAATATCAGCCCCAGCATTTT. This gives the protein CASRARGEKYQPQHF.

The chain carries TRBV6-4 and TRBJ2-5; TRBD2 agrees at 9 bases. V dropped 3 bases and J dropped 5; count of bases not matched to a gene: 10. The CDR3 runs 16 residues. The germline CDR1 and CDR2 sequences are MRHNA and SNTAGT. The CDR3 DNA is TGTGCCAGCAGTGAGGGGCGGGGGGGCCCGTTGGAGACCCAGTACTTC. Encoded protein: CASSEGRGGPLETQYF.

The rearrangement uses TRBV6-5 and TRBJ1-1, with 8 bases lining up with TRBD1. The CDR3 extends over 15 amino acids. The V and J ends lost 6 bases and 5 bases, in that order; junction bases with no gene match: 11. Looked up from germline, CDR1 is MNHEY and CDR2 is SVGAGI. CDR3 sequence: CASRQPGTGGTEAFF. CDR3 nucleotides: TGTGCCAGCAGGCAACCCGGGACAGGCGGGACTGAAGCTTTCTTT.

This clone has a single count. The CDR3 protein is CASSFGQGYNQPQHF. CDR3 DNA: TGTGCCAGCAGCTTCGGACAGGGATACAATCAGCCCCAGCATTTT. This chain uses TRBV11-2 with TRBJ1-5, with 8 positions matching TRBD1. CDR3 length equals 15 residues. CDR1 and CDR2 from the germline V gene are SGHAT and FQNNGV. The V and J ends lost 3 bases and 3 bases, in that order; junction bases with no gene match: 4.

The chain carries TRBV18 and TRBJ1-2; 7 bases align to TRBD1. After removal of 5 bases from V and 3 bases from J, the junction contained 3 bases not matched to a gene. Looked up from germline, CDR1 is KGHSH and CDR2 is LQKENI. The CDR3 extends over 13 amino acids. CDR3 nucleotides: TGTGCCAGCTCAAGGGGGCGGGACTATGGCTACACCTTC. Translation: CASSRGRDYGYTF. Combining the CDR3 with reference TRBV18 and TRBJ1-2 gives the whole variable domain NAGVMQNPRHLVRRRGQEARLRCSPMKGHSHVYWYRQLPEEGLKFMVYLQKENIIDESGMPKERFSAEFPKEGPSILRIQQVVRGDSAAYFCASSRGRDYGYTFGSGTRLTVV.

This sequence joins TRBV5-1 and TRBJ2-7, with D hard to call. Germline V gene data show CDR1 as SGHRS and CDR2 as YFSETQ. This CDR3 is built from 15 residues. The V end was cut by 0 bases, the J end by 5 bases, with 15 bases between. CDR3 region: CASSLVSGPTDEQYF. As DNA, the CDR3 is TGCGCCAGCAGCTTGGTTTCAGGCCCCACCGACGAGCAGTACTTC.

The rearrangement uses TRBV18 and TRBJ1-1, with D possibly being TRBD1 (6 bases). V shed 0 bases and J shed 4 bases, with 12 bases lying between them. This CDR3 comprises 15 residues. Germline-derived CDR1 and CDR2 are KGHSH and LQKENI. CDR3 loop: CASSPPTGGRTEAFF. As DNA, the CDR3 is TGTGCCAGCTCACCACCGACCGGGGGGCGCACTGAAGCTTTCTTT.

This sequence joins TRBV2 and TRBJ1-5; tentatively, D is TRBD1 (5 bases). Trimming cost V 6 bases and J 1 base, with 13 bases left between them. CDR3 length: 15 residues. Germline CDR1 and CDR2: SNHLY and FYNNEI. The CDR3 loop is CASRAGPSSNQPQHF. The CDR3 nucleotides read TGTGCCAGCAGGGCGGGACCGTCGAGCAATCAGCCCCAGCATTTT.

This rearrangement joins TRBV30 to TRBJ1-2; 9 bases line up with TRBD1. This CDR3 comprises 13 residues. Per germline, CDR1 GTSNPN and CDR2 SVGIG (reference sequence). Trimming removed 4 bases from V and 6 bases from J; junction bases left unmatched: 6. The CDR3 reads CAWTETGGNGYTF. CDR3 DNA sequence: TGTGCCTGGACTGAGACAGGGGGTAATGGCTACACCTTC.